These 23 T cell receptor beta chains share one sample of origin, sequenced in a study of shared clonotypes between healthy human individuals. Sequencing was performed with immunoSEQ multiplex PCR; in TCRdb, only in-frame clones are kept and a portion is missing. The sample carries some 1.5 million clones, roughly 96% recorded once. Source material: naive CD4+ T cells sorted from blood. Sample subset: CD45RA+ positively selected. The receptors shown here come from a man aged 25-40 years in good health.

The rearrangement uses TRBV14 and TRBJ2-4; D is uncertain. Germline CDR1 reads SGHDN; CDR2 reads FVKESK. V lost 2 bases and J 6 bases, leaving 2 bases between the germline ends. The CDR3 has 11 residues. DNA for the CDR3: TGTGCCAGCAGCCAAACAAACATTCAGTACTTC. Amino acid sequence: CASSQTNIQYF.

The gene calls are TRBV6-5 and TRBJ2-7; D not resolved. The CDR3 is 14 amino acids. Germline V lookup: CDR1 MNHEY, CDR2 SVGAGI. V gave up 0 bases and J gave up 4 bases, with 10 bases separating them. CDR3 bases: TGTGCCAGCAGTTACTCGAAGGTGACTTACGAGCAGTACTTC. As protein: CASSYSKVTYEQYF.

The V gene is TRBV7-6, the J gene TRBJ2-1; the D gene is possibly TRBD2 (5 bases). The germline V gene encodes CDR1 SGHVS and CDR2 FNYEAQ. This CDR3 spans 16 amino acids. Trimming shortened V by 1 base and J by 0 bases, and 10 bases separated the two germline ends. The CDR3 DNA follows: TGTGCCAGCAGCTTAGGGACTCCTAGCTCCTACAATGAGCAGTTCTTC. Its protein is CASSLGTPSSYNEQFF. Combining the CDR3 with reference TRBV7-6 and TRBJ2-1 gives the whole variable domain GAGVSQSPRYKVTKRGQDVALRCDPISGHVSLYWYRQALGQGPEFLTYFNYEAQQDKSGLPNDRFSAERPEGSISTLTIQRTEQRDSAMYRCASSLGTPSSYNEQFFGPGTRLTVL.

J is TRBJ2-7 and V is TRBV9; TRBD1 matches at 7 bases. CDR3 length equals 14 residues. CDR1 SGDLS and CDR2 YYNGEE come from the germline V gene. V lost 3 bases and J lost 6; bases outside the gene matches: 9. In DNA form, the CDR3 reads TGTGCCAGCAGCGCCGGACAGGACCTCGGCGAGCAGTACTTC. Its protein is CASSAGQDLGEQYF.

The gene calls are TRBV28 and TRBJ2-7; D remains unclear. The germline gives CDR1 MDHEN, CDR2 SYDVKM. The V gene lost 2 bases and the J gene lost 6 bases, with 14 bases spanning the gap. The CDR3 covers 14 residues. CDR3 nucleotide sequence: TGTGCCAGCAGTTTAACTCGCAACCCCCCCGAGCAGTACTTC. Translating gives CASSLTRNPPEQYF.

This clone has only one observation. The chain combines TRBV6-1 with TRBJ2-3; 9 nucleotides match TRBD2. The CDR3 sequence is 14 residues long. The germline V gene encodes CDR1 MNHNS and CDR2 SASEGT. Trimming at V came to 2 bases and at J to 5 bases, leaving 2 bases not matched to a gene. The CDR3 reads CASSERLAVDTQYF. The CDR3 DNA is TGTGCCAGCAGTGAAAGACTAGCGGTAGATACGCAGTATTTT.

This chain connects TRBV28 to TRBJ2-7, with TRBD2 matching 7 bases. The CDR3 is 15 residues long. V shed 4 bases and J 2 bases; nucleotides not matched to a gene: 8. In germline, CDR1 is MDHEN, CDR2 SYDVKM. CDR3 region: CASSSPKGLAYEQYF. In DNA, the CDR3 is TGTGCCAGCAGTTCCCCAAAAGGACTAGCCTACGAGCAGTACTTC.

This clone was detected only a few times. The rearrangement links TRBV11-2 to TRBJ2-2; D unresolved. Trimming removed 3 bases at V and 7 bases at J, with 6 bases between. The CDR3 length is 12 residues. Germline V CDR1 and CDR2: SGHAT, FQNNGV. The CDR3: CASSLLYGELFF. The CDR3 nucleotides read TGTGCCAGCAGCTTGTTATACGGGGAGCTGTTTTTT.

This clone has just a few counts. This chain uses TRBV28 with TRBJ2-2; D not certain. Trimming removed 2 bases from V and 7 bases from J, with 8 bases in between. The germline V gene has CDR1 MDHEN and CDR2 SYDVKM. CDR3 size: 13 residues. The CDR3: CASSLPHHGELFF. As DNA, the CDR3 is TGTGCCAGCAGTTTACCCCACCACGGGGAGCTGTTTTTT.

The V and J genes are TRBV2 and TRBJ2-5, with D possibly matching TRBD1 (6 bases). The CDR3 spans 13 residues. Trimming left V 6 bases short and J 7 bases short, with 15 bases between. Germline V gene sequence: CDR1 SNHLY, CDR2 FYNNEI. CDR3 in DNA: TGTGCCAGCAGCTTCGGACAGAAAGGGACCCAGTACTTC. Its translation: CASSFGQKGTQYF. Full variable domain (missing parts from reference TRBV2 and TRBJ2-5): EPEVTQTPSHQVTQMGQEVILRCVPISNHLYFYWYRQILGQKVEFLVSFYNNEISEKSEIFDDQFSVERPDGSNFTLKIRSTKLEDSAMYFCASSFGQKGTQYFGPGTRLLVL.

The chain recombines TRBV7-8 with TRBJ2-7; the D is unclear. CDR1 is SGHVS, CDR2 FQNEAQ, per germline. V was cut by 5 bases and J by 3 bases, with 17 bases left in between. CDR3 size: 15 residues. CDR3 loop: CASSLAMPDVYEQYF. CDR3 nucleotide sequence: TGTGCCAGCAGCCTCGCTATGCCAGACGTCTACGAGCAGTACTTC.

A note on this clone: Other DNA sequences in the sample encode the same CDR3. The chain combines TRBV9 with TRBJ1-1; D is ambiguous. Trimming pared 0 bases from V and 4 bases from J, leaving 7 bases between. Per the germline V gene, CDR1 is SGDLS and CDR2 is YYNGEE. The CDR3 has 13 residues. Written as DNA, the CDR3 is TGTGCCAGCAGCGTAGGAGGGAGCACTGAAGCTTTCTTT. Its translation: CASSVGGSTEAFF.

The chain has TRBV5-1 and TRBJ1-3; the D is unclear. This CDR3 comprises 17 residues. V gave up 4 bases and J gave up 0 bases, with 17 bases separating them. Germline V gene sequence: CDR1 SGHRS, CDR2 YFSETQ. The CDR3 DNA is TGCGCCAGCAGCACCCTTGGAAGCGACTACTCTGGAAACACCATATATTTT. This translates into CASSTLGSDYSGNTIYF.

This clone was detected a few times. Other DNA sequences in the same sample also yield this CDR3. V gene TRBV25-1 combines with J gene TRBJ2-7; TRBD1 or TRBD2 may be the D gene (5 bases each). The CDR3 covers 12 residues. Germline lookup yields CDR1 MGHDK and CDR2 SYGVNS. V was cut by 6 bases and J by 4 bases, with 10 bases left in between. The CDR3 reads CASRRGGYEQYF. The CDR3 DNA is TGTGCCAGCAGGAGGGGCGGGTACGAGCAGTACTTC.

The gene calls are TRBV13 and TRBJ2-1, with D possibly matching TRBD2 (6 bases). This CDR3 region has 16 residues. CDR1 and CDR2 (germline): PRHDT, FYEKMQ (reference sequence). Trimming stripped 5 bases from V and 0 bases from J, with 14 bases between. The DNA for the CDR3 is TGTGCCAGCAGCCCGCCGGACTATAGCTCCTACAATGAGCAGTTCTTC. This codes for CASSPPDYSSYNEQFF.

CDR3: CASSLRMFWQDSYEQYF. The CDR3 region has the DNA TGCGCCAGCAGCTTGAGAATGTTTTGGCAGGACTCCTACGAGCAGTACTTC. This sequence joins TRBV5-1 and TRBJ2-7; D is unresolved. This CDR3 comprises 17 residues. V was pared by 1 base and J by 0 bases, with 17 bases between. CDR1 SGHRS and CDR2 YFSETQ come from the germline V gene.

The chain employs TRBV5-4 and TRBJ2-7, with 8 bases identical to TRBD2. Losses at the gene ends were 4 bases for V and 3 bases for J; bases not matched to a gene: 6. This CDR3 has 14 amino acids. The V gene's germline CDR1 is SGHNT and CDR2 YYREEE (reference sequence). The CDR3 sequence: CASSPGLDLYEQYF. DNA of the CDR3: TGTGCCAGCAGCCCGGGACTAGATCTCTACGAGCAGTACTTC. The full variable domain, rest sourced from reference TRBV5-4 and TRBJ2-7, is ETGVTQSPTHLIKTRGQQVTLRCSSQSGHNTVSWYQQALGQGPQFIFQYYREEENGRGNFPPRFSGLQFPNYSSELNVNALELDDSALYLCASSPGLDLYEQYFGPGTRLTVT.

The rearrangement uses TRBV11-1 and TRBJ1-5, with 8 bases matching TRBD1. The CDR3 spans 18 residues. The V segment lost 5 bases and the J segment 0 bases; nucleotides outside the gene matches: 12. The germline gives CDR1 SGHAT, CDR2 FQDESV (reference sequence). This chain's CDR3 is CASSQIQGAFYSNQPQHF. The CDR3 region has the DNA TGTGCCAGCAGCCAGATCCAGGGGGCTTTTTATAGCAATCAGCCCCAGCATTTT.

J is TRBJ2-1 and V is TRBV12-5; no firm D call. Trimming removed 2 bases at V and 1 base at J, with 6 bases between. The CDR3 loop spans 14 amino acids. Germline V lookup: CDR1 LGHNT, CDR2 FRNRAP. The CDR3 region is CASGLSGSYNEQFF. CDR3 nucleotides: TGTGCTAGTGGTTTGTCGGGTTCCTACAATGAGCAGTTCTTC.

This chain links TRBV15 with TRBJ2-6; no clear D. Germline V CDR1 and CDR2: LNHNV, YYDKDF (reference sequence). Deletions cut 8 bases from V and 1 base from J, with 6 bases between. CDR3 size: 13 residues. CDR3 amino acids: CATRPSGANVLTF. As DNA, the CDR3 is TGTGCCACCCGGCCTTCTGGGGCCAACGTCCTGACTTTC.

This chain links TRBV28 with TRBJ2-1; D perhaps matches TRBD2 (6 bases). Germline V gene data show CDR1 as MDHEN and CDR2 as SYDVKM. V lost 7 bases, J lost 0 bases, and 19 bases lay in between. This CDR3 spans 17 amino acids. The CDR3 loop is CASTSTGEQSSYNEQFF. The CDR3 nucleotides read TGTGCCAGCACCTCCACGGGGGAGCAAAGCTCCTACAATGAGCAGTTCTTC.

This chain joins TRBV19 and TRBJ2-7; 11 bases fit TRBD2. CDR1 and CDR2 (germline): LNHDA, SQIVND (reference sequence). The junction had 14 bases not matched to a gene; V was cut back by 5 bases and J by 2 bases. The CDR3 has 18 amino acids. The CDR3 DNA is TGTGCCAGTAGTCCCCCGCTCGGACTAGCGGGCAAAACCTACGAGCAGTACTTC. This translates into CASSPPLGLAGKTYEQYF.

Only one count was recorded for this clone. Written as DNA, the CDR3 is TGTGCCAGCAGTGACAGGGGCAGAGCTAACTATGGCTACACCTTC. It is translated as CASSDRGRANYGYTF. V and J are TRBV6-1 and TRBJ1-2; weak D call: TRBD1 (6 bases). The CDR3 contains 15 residues. Trimming removed 3 bases at V and 0 bases at J, with 11 bases between. CDR1 is MNHNS, CDR2 SASEGT, per germline.